This T cell receptor beta chain was profiled in a study of blood T cell repertoires in COVID-19 (dated by TCRdb to 2018 to 2021). With respect to the entire study: The collaborator samples originated in the United States, Italy and Spain and spanned the acute and convalescent phases of COVID-19. HLA class I and class II types, where available, came from metadata supplied by the sample provider rather than from assay-based typing. The material from the prospective study consisted of cDNA or gDNA derived from T cells, B-cell-depleted T cells, or PBMCs. Nearly every sample came with metadata listing a de-identified subject ID, COVID-19 status, age in years and sex. The repertoires were made available in a free public database intended to serve as a resource for research on the immune response to SARS-CoV-2. The samples were drawn from two sources: the first 160 participants of the ongoing ImmuneRACE study, and 1,000 to 1,500 subjects contributed by 6 global collaborators. Subjects who had been exposed to COVID-19, were actively infected with it, or had recovered from it provided the deeply sampled blood TCRbeta repertoires that made up the dataset.

The immunoSEQ Assay, a bias-controlled multiplex PCR, was used to amplify TCRbeta CDR3 regions from genomic DNA. From the authors' description of their analysis: The number of nucleated cells in each sample was estimated from the amplification of reference gene primers within the assay. To quantify the absolute abundance of each unique TCRbeta CDR3 rearrangement, sequence reads were collapsed and filtered. For each sample, productive Simpson clonality was calculated by taking the square root of Simpson's diversity index across productive rearrangements. The source is immuneACCESS, and TCRdb retained only in-frame sequences with V and J called. Part of the clones is not carried over; for the studies checked, unresolved V genes explain less than half of this, and the remainder is unexplained. The V and J calls and the clone size are those of that table, but D and trimming were determined from the DNA. The sample table lists some 71,000 clones, about 90% of them with a count of one. Roughly 4.8% of the sample belongs to the ten largest clones.

As concerns this clone: The antigen it binds to is not known. Base qualities are missing; no much larger clone stands one base away.

Overall study outcomes, separate from this receptor: Clinical and demographic metadata were provided uncurated, with the amount varying by source and participant.

Each collaborating institution followed its own protocols to collect whole blood in K2EDTA tubes. For TCRbeta analysis, collaborator samples were shipped as frozen whole blood, as isolated PBMCs, or as DNA extracted from either sample type. From its cysteine to its phenylalanine, the CDR3 spans 15 amino acids. Only the CDR3 DNA stays, 45 bases, in frame from base 1. The germline V gene specifies KGHDR as CDR1 and SFDVKD as CDR2. V lost 5 bases and J lost 9 bases; the stretch between them is 16 bases long. The sequence is built from TRBV24-1 and TRBJ1-6; TRBD1 is a possible D gene, resting on 5 matching bases. The sample consisted of peripheral blood. The sequence derives from a man aged 45-65 years with acute or convalescent COVID-19. The CDR3 region reads CATSAGSLGGSPLHF. The nucleotides are TGTGCCACCAGTGCGGGGTCGTTGGGGGGTTCACCCCTCCACTTT.